Below, 22 T cell receptor beta chains from the same sample are listed, as sequenced in a study of T cells expressing NK-cell markers. From its re-call of the 5' RACE reads, TCRdb lists each CDR3 protein once, without DNA. This table lists tens of thousands of distinct CDR3 sequences. The sequencing input was blood T cells: a sorted CD56 or NKG2C T cell subset, CD4+ or CD8+ T cells, or bulk PBMC T cells (not recorded which). Receptor source: a woman aged 18 to 75 in good health.

This chain joins TRBV28 and TRBJ2-5; TCRdb's D call of TRBD2 is untestable without DNA. The CDR3 loop spans 16 amino acids. From germline, CDR1 is MDHEN and CDR2 SYDVKM. Here the CDR3 reads CASSFPLSGGEETQYF.

The chain uses TRBV7-9 and TRBJ2-7; TCRdb names TRBD1, which stays unverified in the absence of DNA. This CDR3 region has 14 residues. CDR1 and CDR2 from the germline V gene are SEHNR and FQNEAQ (reference sequence). CDR3 loop: CASSAGGPSYEQYF. Full variable domain (outside the CDR3, taken from reference TRBV7-9 and TRBJ2-7): DTGVSQNPRHKITKRGQNVTFRCDPISEHNRLYWYRQTLGQGPEFLTYFQNEAQLEKSRLLSDRFSAERPKGSFSTLEIQRTEQGDSAMYLCASSAGGPSYEQYFGPGTRLTVT.

This chain joins TRBV18 and TRBJ2-2; without DNA, the TCRdb call of TRBD2 cannot be checked. The germline CDR1 and CDR2 sequences are KGHSH and LQKENI. The CDR3 consists of 16 residues. The CDR3 sequence is CASQTSGATNTGELFF.

This chain connects TRBV6-4 to TRBJ2-3; TCRdb's D call, TRBD2, is unchecked because there is no DNA. There are 15 residues in the CDR3. The V gene's germline CDR1 is MRHNA and CDR2 SNTAGT. CDR3 loop: CASSAVAESTDTQYF.

The chain employs TRBV20-1 and TRBJ2-1; TCRdb's assignment of TRBD1 cannot be checked, as there is no DNA. Germline V lookup: CDR1 DFQATT, CDR2 SNEGSKA (reference sequence). CDR3 size: 14 residues. The CDR3 sequence is CSARAPGTDEKQFF.

V and J are TRBV5-1 and TRBJ2-3; the TCRdb call, TRBD1, lacks DNA for checking. CDR1 SGHRS and CDR2 YFSETQ come from the germline V gene. CDR3 length: 15 amino acids. The CDR3 loop is CASRYPPLGTDTQYF.

V is TRBV5-6 and J is TRBJ1-1; without DNA, the TCRdb call of TRBD1 cannot be checked. CDR1 is SGHDT and CDR2 is YYEEEE in the germline V gene. The CDR3 consists of 15 residues. The CDR3 is CASSLRDRMNTEAFF.

The rearrangement joins TRBV29-1 to TRBJ1-1. Germline CDR1 is SQVTM and CDR2 is ANQGSEA. The CDR3 is made up of 11 amino acids. CDR3 in amino acids: CSVVGDSEAFF.

The chain links TRBV7-8 to TRBJ2-7; the TRBD2 assignment by TCRdb is unverifiable without DNA. The CDR3 covers 16 residues. Germline V CDR1 and CDR2: SGHVS, FQNEAQ. CDR3 sequence reads: CASSYLPGLAYYEQYF.

The chain combines TRBV19 with TRBJ2-1; TCRdb selects TRBD2, and the lack of DNA leaves this call unchecked. There are 15 residues in the CDR3. Germline V lookup: CDR1 LNHDA, CDR2 SQIVND (reference sequence). The CDR3: CASTVAGGPYNEQFF.

The rearrangement uses TRBV5-4 and TRBJ2-4; the TCRdb call, TRBD1, lacks DNA for checking. Germline-derived CDR1 and CDR2 are SGHNT and YYREEE (reference sequence). The CDR3 sequence is 16 residues long. The CDR3 sequence is CASSFTGTGYENIQYF.

This chain connects TRBV27 to TRBJ2-1. The CDR3 length is 11 residues. The germline V gene encodes CDR1 MNHEY and CDR2 SMNVEV (reference sequence). CDR3 sequence: CASSLNNEQFF.

J is TRBJ1-1 and V is TRBV7-6; the D call of TRBD1 rests on TCRdb alone, since no DNA is present to check it. The germline V gene encodes CDR1 SGHVS and CDR2 FNYEAQ. The CDR3 runs to 12 residues. This CDR3 reads CASRRQGTEAFF. The variable domain in full, completed from reference TRBV7-6 and TRBJ1-1, reads GAGVSQSPRYKVTKRGQDVALRCDPISGHVSLYWYRQALGQGPEFLTYFNYEAQQDKSGLPNDRFSAERPEGSISTLTIQRTEQRDSAMYRCASRRQGTEAFFGQGTRLTVV.

The chain uses TRBV27 and TRBJ1-1; checking the TCRdb D call of TRBD1 is not possible without DNA. The CDR3 loop spans 17 amino acids. CDR1 is MNHEY and CDR2 is SMNVEV in the germline V gene (reference sequence). The CDR3 loop is CASNLDGDRPLITEAFF.

The V gene is TRBV5-1, the J gene TRBJ2-3; the TCRdb D gene call, TRBD2, has no DNA to confirm it. CDR3 length: 16 amino acids. CDR1 is SGHRS and CDR2 is YFSETQ in the germline V gene. CDR3 region: CASSLVGGGLTDTQYF.

The J gene is TRBJ2-1, the V gene TRBV15; without DNA, the TCRdb call of TRBD2 cannot be checked. Germline assignment: CDR1 LNHNV and CDR2 YYDKDF (reference sequence). The CDR3 length is 15 residues. The CDR3 sequence is CATSSGLGGGNEQFF.

This sequence joins TRBV9 and TRBJ2-1; TCRdb indicates TRBD1, and absent DNA this call remains unverified. The germline CDR1 and CDR2 sequences are SGDLS and YYNGEE. The CDR3 sequence is 14 residues long. Here the CDR3 reads CASSARGDFNEQFF.

The chain recombines TRBV4-1 with TRBJ2-7; absent DNA, TCRdb's TRBD1 call cannot be checked. Germline V gives CDR1 MGHRA, CDR2 YSYEKL. CDR3 length: 13 amino acids. The CDR3: CASSQGQRYEQYF.

The J gene is TRBJ1-1, the V gene TRBV7-3; TCRdb outputs TRBD1, but without DNA this stays unchecked. CDR1 and CDR2 from the germline V gene are SGHTA and FQGTGA. The CDR3 is 12 residues long. The CDR3 region is CASSPGGVVAFF.

The gene calls are TRBV14 and TRBJ1-2; the TRBD1 assignment by TCRdb is unverifiable without DNA. Germline V gene lookup returns CDR1 SGHDN and CDR2 FVKESK. This CDR3 region has 14 residues. CDR3 loop: CASSLDRTLDGYTF.

V and J are TRBV5-6 and TRBJ2-3; TCRdb returns TRBD2, unconfirmable since there is no DNA. The CDR3 has 16 amino acids. The germline gives CDR1 SGHDT, CDR2 YYEEEE. Here the CDR3 reads CASSLSLGESTDTQYF.

This chain joins TRBV20-1 and TRBJ2-5; there is no DNA to check the TCRdb D call of TRBD1. The CDR3 is 14 residues long. CDR1 and CDR2 from the germline V gene are DFQATT and SNEGSKA (reference sequence). This chain's CDR3 is CSARSTVYQETQYF.